This T cell receptor beta chain derives from a study of beta chain features in type 1 diabetes. Study-level results: Because the template was cDNA, high-expressing cells might be over-represented. Researchers report that Type 1 diabetes patients had moderately but significantly shorter TCRB CDR3s across all four CD4+ subsets. Insertion counts at VDJ junctions were lower in type 1 diabetes patients, who also showed more deletions there.

Expressed TCRB transcripts got sequenced, as all isolated RNA was reverse transcribed. Sequencing used immunoSEQ multiplex PCR; TCRdb keeps in-frame clones, though not all of them. Of just over 450,000 clones listed, approximately 30% were seen once; the top ten hold 0.06% to 0.07%. In its sample, this clone was seen a few times. No antigen is known for it. With V trimmed by 10 bases and J by 1 base, 17 bases remained unmatched. CDR1 and CDR2 (germline): SNHLY, FYNNEI. The CDR3 consists of 17 residues. Sequencing input: naive CD4+ T cells from blood. The chain combines TRBV2 with TRBJ2-7; 9 bases agree with TRBD2. The TCR was taken from a man aged 18 to 30 in good health. The CDR3: CATAWGTLAGMSYEQYF. CDR3 nucleotide sequence: TGTGCCACCGCATGGGGGACCCTAGCGGGGATGTCCTACGAGCAGTACTTC.